A selection of T cell receptor beta chains follows, all from one sample in a study of cytomegalovirus exposure and HLA in healthy donors. Sequencing was performed with immunoSEQ multiplex PCR; in TCRdb, only in-frame clones are kept and a portion is missing. Here the sample spans 120,000 to 150,000 clones, roughly four fifths being singletons. Sequenced material: PBMCs. The source is a man aged 35 to 55 in good health and CMV-seropositive. The CDR3 runs from the conserved cysteine through the conserved F or W. Fields, in order: V gene, J gene, D gene, clone size, CDR3 protein, CDR3 DNA. The D gene is left open where the match is weak. Clone size, where shown, is once, few, many, or a class for clones that have expanded.

TRBV28	TRBJ2-7	TRBD2	-	CASRGGAGYEQYF	TGTGCCAGCCGGGGGGGGGCTGGTTACGAGCAGTACTTC
TRBV5-1	TRBJ2-5	-	-	CASSSMTSSQETQYF	TGCGCCAGCAGCTCCATGACTAGTAGCCAAGAGACCCAGTACTTC
TRBV15	TRBJ1-1	TRBD1	-	CATSSTGTGGRAFF	TGTGCCACCAGCAGCACCGGGACAGGGGGCCGAGCTTTCTTT
TRBV7-2	TRBJ2-1	TRBD2	-	CASSFLRGTRVVEQFF	TGTGCCAGCAGCTTTCTCCGTGGGACTAGAGTGGTTGAGCAGTTCTTC
TRBV19	TRBJ1-5	-	-	CATGGRGLGGNQPQHF	TGTGCCACGGGGGGCAGGGGTCTTGGTGGCAATCAGCCCCAGCATTTT
TRBV7-9	TRBJ1-1	TRBD1	-	CASSLGTGNTEAFF	TGTGCCAGCAGCTTGGGGACAGGAAACACTGAAGCTTTCTTT
TRBV20-1	TRBJ2-7	-	few	CSRQGGYEQYF	TGCAGTCGACAGGGAGGCTACGAGCAGTACTTC
TRBV2	TRBJ1-5	-	-	CASSEGRAGLSDQPQHF	TGTGCCAGCAGTGAAGGACGTGCGGGACTCTCGGATCAGCCCCAGCATTTT
TRBV7-9	TRBJ2-2	TRBD2	-	CASSLSASGSTGELFF	TGTGCCAGCAGCTTGTCCGCTAGCGGGAGTACCGGGGAGCTGTTTTTT
TRBV6-5	TRBJ1-3	-	once	CASSYSLGEIGNTIYF	TGTGCCAGCAGTTACAGTCTCGGGGAAATTGGAAACACCATATATTTT
TRBV9	TRBJ2-7	TRBD1	-	CASSVGIQKGQGANEQYF	TGTGCCAGCAGCGTAGGTATACAGAAGGGACAGGGGGCCAACGAGCAGTACTTC
TRBV7-3	TRBJ1-1	-	-	CASSFQSVNTEAFF	TGTGCCAGCAGCTTTCAGTCAGTGAACACTGAAGCTTTCTTT
TRBV6-1	TRBJ2-4	TRBD1	-	CASSEGKTGLSIQYF	TGTGCCAGCAGTGAAGGAAAGACAGGGTTAAGCATTCAGTACTTC